This is a list of T cell receptor beta chains from one sample in a study of early T cells in non-severe SARS-CoV-2 infection. TCRdb re-called the 5' RACE reads through MiXCR, storing one row per CDR3 protein. The sample has 53,000 or so distinct CDR3 sequences; 12% are singletons. This specimen consisted of whole blood, obtained at baseline. Every receptor here comes from an adult who was a healthcare worker with PCR-confirmed SARS-CoV-2 infection or an uninfected control (not recorded which). Each CDR3 is given with its conserved first and last residue. Each record gives: V gene, clone size, J gene, D gene, CDR3 length, CDR3 protein, CDR3 DNA. The D gene is left open where the match is weak. Expanded clones get a size class; other rows say once, few or many, or leave the size out.

TRBV11-3	once	TRBJ2-3	.	13	CASLGEGGDTQYF	TGTGCCAGCCTGGGGGAGGGGGGAGATACGCAGTATTTT
TRBV7-2	few	TRBJ2-3	TRBD1	17	CASSLGVGDRASDTQYF	TGTGCCAGCAGCTTAGGAGTCGGGGACAGGGCATCAGATACGCAGTATTTT
TRBV12-3/TRBV12-4	.	TRBJ2-3	TRBD2	16	CASTRPPGLAKDTQYF	TGTGCCAGCACCCGACCCCCGGGACTAGCGAAAGATACGCAGTATTTT
TRBV28	few	TRBJ1-1	.	17	CASSLVGGLPLNTEAFF	TGTGCCAGCAGCCTGGTTGGGGGCCTACCCCTGAACACTGAAGCTTTCTTT
TRBV28	.	TRBJ2-7	TRBD2	14	CASSSITSGRVEYF	TGTGCCAGCAGTTCAATAACTAGCGGGAGAGTGGAGTACTTC
TRBV2	many	TRBJ1-4	TRBD1	14	CASGTGTGLAKLFF	TGTGCCAGCGGGACCGGGACAGGGTTGGCAAAACTGTTTTTT
TRBV27	.	TRBJ1-5	.	14	CASSQRGSNQPQHF	TGTGCCAGCAGCCAACGGGGAAGCAATCAGCCCCAGCATTTT
TRBV25-1	few	TRBJ2-7	.	16	CASSHLQEGGSREQYF	TGTGCCAGCAGTCACCTTCAAGAGGGGGGGTCTCGGGAGCAGTACTTC
TRBV7-2	.	TRBJ2-3	.	14	CASSLGTGTDTQYF	TGTGCCAGCTCCCTCGGGACGGGCACAGATACGCAGTATTTT
TRBV11-3	.	TRBJ2-5	TRBD2	15	CASRAGTSGSETQYF	TGTGCCAGCCGCGCCGGGACTAGCGGGAGCGAGACCCAGTACTTC
TRBV12-3/TRBV12-4	few	TRBJ2-5	.	16	CASRGTIGSAQETQYF	TGTGCCAGCAGAGGAACAATTGGGTCGGCCCAAGAGACCCAGTACTTC
TRBV24-1	few	TRBJ2-3	TRBD2	15	CATSDPGTKTDTQYF	TGTGCCACCAGTGATCCCGGGACTAAAACAGATACGCAGTATTTT
TRBV6-5	few	TRBJ2-1	TRBD2	15	CASSYPTSGKDEQFF	TGTGCCAGCAGTTACCCCACTAGCGGGAAGGATGAGCAGTTCTTC
TRBV5-1	.	TRBJ2-2	TRBD1	15	CASSLGQASTGELFF	TGCGCCAGCAGCCTAGGACAGGCTTCCACCGGGGAGCTGTTTTTT
TRBV7-2	few	TRBJ2-7	TRBD2	14	CASSLGTSGSGQYF	TGTGCCAGCAGCTTAGGGACTAGCGGGAGTGGGCAGTACTTC
TRBV20-1	.	TRBJ2-1	.	14	CSAGRPQATNEQFF	TGCAGTGCTGGAAGGCCACAAGCAACCAATGAGCAGTTCTTC
TRBV7-9	.	TRBJ2-7	TRBD1	14	CASSWGTAAYEQYF	TGTGCCAGCAGCTGGGGGACAGCTGCCTACGAGCAGTACTTC
TRBV19	many	TRBJ2-7	TRBD1	14	CASSTGQGPYGQYF	TGTGCCAGTAGTACGGGACAGGGGCCATATGGGCAGTACTTC
TRBV12-3/TRBV12-4	many	TRBJ2-7	.	11	CASSLGYEQYF	TGTGCCAGCAGTTTAGGGTACGAGCAGTACTTC
TRBV27	many	TRBJ1-6	.	15	CASSPPRTWRPPLHF	TGTGCCAGCAGTCCCCCTAGGACTTGGCGTCCACCCCTCCACTTT
TRBV28	.	TRBJ1-4	TRBD1	15	CASSPRQGAYEKLFF	TGTGCCAGCAGTCCCCGACAGGGGGCTTATGAAAAACTGTTTTTT
TRBV6-1	.	TRBJ2-1	TRBD2	15	CASSTLAGAYNEQFF	TGTGCCAGCAGCACACTAGCGGGAGCCTACAATGAGCAGTTCTTC
TRBV19	.	TRBJ1-2	.	16	CASRPLTGTPNYGYTF	TGTGCCAGTAGACCTTTAACCGGGACACCTAACTATGGCTACACCTTC
TRBV27	.	TRBJ2-1	TRBD2	17	CASSNPGLAGGRGEQFF	TGTGCCAGCAGTAACCCGGGACTAGCGGGAGGGAGGGGTGAGCAGTTCTTC
TRBV27	many	TRBJ1-1	TRBD1	14	CASSSYRGGTEAFF	TGTGCCAGCAGTTCATACAGGGGTGGTACTGAAGCTTTCTTT
TRBV19	few	TRBJ2-1	.	14	CASSIFSSYNEQFF	TGTGCCAGTAGTATCTTCAGCTCCTACAATGAGCAGTTCTTC
TRBV19	few	TRBJ1-5	.	13	CASSIYGNQPQHF	TGTGCCAGTAGTATTTACGGGAATCAGCCCCAGCATTTT
TRBV9	few	TRBJ2-6	.	15	CASSVGASGANVLTF	TGTGCCAGCAGCGTAGGGGCATCTGGGGCCAACGTCCTGACTTTC
TRBV20-1	few	TRBJ2-1	TRBD2	16	CSAREATSGRYVEQFF	TGCAGTGCTAGAGAAGCGACTAGCGGGAGATATGTTGAGCAGTTCTTC
TRBV28	few	TRBJ2-3	.	13	CAYGGPSTDTQYF	TGCGCCTATGGGGGGCCTAGCACAGATACGCAGTATTTT
TRBV20-1	few	TRBJ2-7	.	14	CSARDLEGTYEQYF	TGCAGTGCTAGAGATCTCGAGGGAACCTACGAGCAGTACTTC
TRBV28	many	TRBJ1-3	.	17	CASSSRTAPSSGNTIYF	TGTGCCAGCAGTTCAAGGACCGCTCCGAGCTCTGGAAACACCATATATTTT
TRBV7-2	many	TRBJ2-7	TRBD2	15	CASSSRTSSGYEQYF	TGTGCCAGCAGCTCTAGGACTAGTTCCGGATACGAGCAGTACTTC
TRBV28	.	TRBJ2-3	.	15	CASSNPTLRTDTQYF	TGTGCCAGCAGTAACCCTACACTTCGCACAGATACGCAGTATTTT
TRBV6-6	few	TRBJ1-1	.	13	CASTQDTNTEAFF	TGTGCCAGCACCCAAGACACGAACACTGAAGCTTTCTTT
TRBV12-3/TRBV12-4	once	TRBJ1-1	TRBD1	15	CASNLQGAWNTVAFF	TGTGCCAGCAACCTACAGGGGGCGTGGAACACTGTAGCTTTCTTT
TRBV11-2	.	TRBJ2-7	TRBD1	17	CASSSTGTGGSSYEQYF	TGTGCCAGCAGCTCGACCGGGACAGGGGGGAGCTCCTACGAGCAGTACTTC
TRBV21-1	.	TRBJ1-4	.	13	CARLWQRGEKLFF	TGTGCCAGGCTGTGGCAGCGGGGCGAAAAACTGTTTTTT
TRBV20-1	many	TRBJ2-3	.	15	CSAPIAATSTDTQYF	TGCAGTGCTCCAATAGCGGCAACTAGCACAGATACGCAGTATTTT
TRBV7-9	few	TRBJ2-4	.	14	CASSQTREINIQYF	TGTGCCAGCAGCCAGACTCGTGAAATAAACATTCAGTACTTC
TRBV10-3	.	TRBJ2-2	.	16	CAISAAGATNTGELFF	TGTGCCATCAGTGCCGCGGGTGCAACTAACACCGGGGAGCTGTTTTTT
TRBV9	few	TRBJ2-5	.	14	CASSRGLSVGAQYF	TGTGCCAGCAGCCGGGGCCTTAGCGTAGGGGCCCAGTACTTC
TRBV29-1	.	TRBJ2-3	TRBD2	11	CSRLAGDTQYF	TGCAGCCGATTAGCGGGCGATACGCAGTATTTT
TRBV5-6	many	TRBJ2-3	.	15	CASSFSQYHTDTQYF	TGTGCCAGCAGCTTTTCGCAGTATCACACAGATACGCAGTATTTT
TRBV29-1	many	TRBJ2-2	.	12	CSVVRNTGELFF	TGCAGCGTTGTAAGAAACACCGGGGAGCTGTTTTTT
TRBV6-2/TRBV6-3	.	TRBJ2-7	.	16	CASSYPERGLSYEQYF	TGTGCCAGCAGTTACCCAGAGAGGGGCCTTTCCTACGAGCAGTACTTC
TRBV10-3	.	TRBJ2-7	.	13	CAISTGTSGEQYF	TGTGCCATCAGCACCGGGACCTCGGGCGAGCAGTACTTC
TRBV6-2/TRBV6-3	.	TRBJ2-7	.	14	CASSLFVESREQYF	TGTGCCAGCAGCCTTTTCGTGGAGTCGCGCGAGCAGTACTTC
TRBV15	few	TRBJ1-2	.	13	CATSRDLRYGYTF	TGTGCCACCAGCAGAGATTTGCGCTATGGCTACACCTTC
TRBV6-5	few	TRBJ2-7	.	14	CASNANREISEQYF	TGTGCCAGCAACGCCAACAGGGAAATAAGCGAGCAGTACTTC
TRBV10-2	.	TRBJ2-7	.	15	CASSESSGQRYEQYF	TGCGCCAGCAGTGAGTCATCCGGACAGAGATACGAGCAGTACTTC
TRBV9	few	TRBJ2-6	.	14	CASSVGSGANVLTF	TGTGCCAGCAGCGTAGGCTCTGGGGCCAACGTCCTGACTTTC
TRBV15	.	TRBJ2-5	.	16	CATSRDRRAVGETQYF	TGTGCCACCAGCAGAGATCGCAGGGCGGTTGGAGAGACCCAGTACTTC